The 5 T cell receptor beta chains in this list originate from one sample, sequenced in a study of cytomegalovirus exposure and HLA in healthy donors. The PCR ran on 60 Vbeta and 13 Jbeta primers. Sequencing was performed with immunoSEQ multiplex PCR; in TCRdb, only in-frame clones are kept and a portion is missing. The sample holds approximately 120,000 clones, approximately 73% seen once. Source material: PBMCs. The receptors shown here come from a man aged 35 to 55 in good health and CMV-seronegative.

The V and J genes are TRBV29-1 and TRBJ2-7, with 7 bases lining up with TRBD1. V was clipped by 0 bases and J by 2 bases; unmatched bases: 4. Germline V gene lookup returns CDR1 SQVTM and CDR2 ANQGSEA. This CDR3 has 14 amino acids. The CDR3 region is CSVEDSDRPYEQYF. DNA of the CDR3: TGCAGCGTTGAAGATTCGGACAGGCCCTACGAGCAGTACTTC.

The chain has TRBV6-5 and TRBJ2-1, with D perhaps TRBD2 (5 bases). Germline V gene lookup returns CDR1 MNHEY and CDR2 SVGAGI. Trimming removed 5 bases at V and 10 bases at J, with 15 bases between. The CDR3 sequence is 13 residues long. CDR3 in amino acids: CASSRSERGEQFF. CDR3 DNA sequence: TGTGCCAGCAGTCGCTCCGAACGCGGGGAGCAGTTCTTC.

A few counts support this clone. The chain employs TRBV12-5 and TRBJ2-1; D possibly corresponds to TRBD2 (6 bases). Germline CDR1 LGHNT, CDR2 FRNRAP. The CDR3 contains 15 residues. Trimming removed 6 bases from V and 5 bases from J, with 17 bases in between. CDR3 residues: CASGRAGTGNNEQFF. In DNA form, the CDR3 reads TGTGCTAGTGGCCGCGCTGGGACTGGAAACAATGAGCAGTTCTTC. The whole variable domain, filled in from reference TRBV12-5 and TRBJ2-1, reads DARVTQTPRHKVTEMGQEVTMRCQPILGHNTVFWYRQTMMQGLELLAYFRNRAPLDDSGMPKDRFSAEMPDATLATLKIQPSEPRDSAVYFCASGRAGTGNNEQFFGPGTRLTVL.

The CDR3 DNA is TGTGCCAGCACAGGACAGGGAGTGCAGCCCCAGCATTTT. It codes for CASTGQGVQPQHF. The genes are TRBV2 and TRBJ1-5, with 8 bases matching TRBD1. This CDR3 comprises 13 residues. Trimming cost V 7 bases and J 7 bases; bases outside gene matches: 6. The germline V gene has CDR1 SNHLY and CDR2 FYNNEI.

This clone was picked up a small number of times. The J gene is TRBJ2-5, the V gene TRBV19, with D possibly matching TRBD1 (6 bases). Per the germline V gene, CDR1 is LNHDA and CDR2 is SQIVND (reference sequence). This CDR3 has 15 amino acids. The V and J ends lost 3 bases and 3 bases respectively, with 14 bases between them. This CDR3 is CASSMLRTAKETQYF. CDR3 sequence (DNA): TGTGCCAGTAGTATGCTCCGGACAGCCAAAGAGACCCAGTACTTC.